Only one count was recorded for the clone carrying this TCR beta chain. No conserved phenylalanine or tryptophan ends this CDR3, so it is likely a read error. Separate cDNA molecules each had unique molecular identifiers attached to them. From the 5' RACE reads, TCRdb called clonotypes with MiXCR, one entry per CDR3 protein. Of 70,000 to 95,000 distinct CDR3 sequences listed, approximately 10% are singletons. The CDR3 sequence is 13 residues long. Germline V gene lookup returns CDR1 MGHDK and CDR2 SYGVNS. Trimming cost V 6 bases and J 3 bases; bases outside gene matches: 4. These data come from a study of early T cells in non-severe SARS-CoV-2 infection. Study details: The chains were unpaired, and the sequenced material was bulk RNA from unsorted whole blood.

The chain has TRBV25-1 and TRBJ2-7, with TRBD1 identical over 8 bases. This sequence was found in an adult who was a healthcare worker with PCR-confirmed SARS-CoV-2 infection or an uninfected control (not recorded which). Sequences were obtained from whole blood. The DNA of the CDR3 is TGTGCCAGCAGCGCCGGGACAGGCTACGAGCAGTACCTC. Translation gives CASSAGTGYEQYL.